The rows below give T cell receptor beta chains drawn from one sample of a study of cytomegalovirus exposure and HLA in healthy donors. This table comes from immunoSEQ multiplex PCR, and its TCRdb copy is limited to in-frame clones, with some not included. The table lists 130,000 or so clones, roughly four fifths of them singletons. The sequencing input was PBMCs. The receptors come from a woman aged 40-49 years in good health and CMV-seropositive. Both conserved end residues are part of each CDR3. Fields, in order: V gene, J gene, D gene, clone size, CDR3 protein, CDR3 DNA. D genes are given only for firm matches. Clone size, where shown, is once, few, many, or a class for clones that have expanded.

>TRBV6-5|TRBJ2-3|NA|NA
CASRFQDTQYF
TGTGCCAGCAGATTCCAAGATACGCAGTATTTT
>TRBV11-2|TRBJ1-1|TRBD1|NA
CASSSPQGQAPNTEAFF
TGTGCCAGCAGCTCCCCCCAGGGACAGGCCCCGAACACTGAAGCTTTCTTT
>TRBV4-3|TRBJ2-2|NA|few
CASSQDWSPRATGELFF
TGCGCCAGCAGCCAAGATTGGTCCCCCAGGGCCACCGGGGAGCTGTTTTTT
>TRBV6-5|TRBJ2-1|TRBD2|NA
CASSYSKAGAYNEQFF
TGTGCCAGCAGTTACTCGAAAGCGGGGGCGTACAATGAGCAGTTCTTC
>TRBV13|TRBJ2-2|TRBD2|few
CATPWRTSTGELFF
TGTGCCACCCCGTGGAGGACTAGCACCGGGGAGCTGTTTTTT
>TRBV19|TRBJ1-2|NA|NA
CASSGGTRPNYGYTF
TGTGCCAGTAGCGGGGGAACACGTCCCAACTATGGCTACACCTTC
>TRBV5-1|TRBJ2-5|NA|NA
CASSLGQSSETQYF
TGCGCCAGCAGCTTGGGCCAGTCGTCAGAGACCCAGTACTTC
>TRBV7-2|TRBJ2-2|NA|NA
CASSRTRTGELFF
TGTGCCAGCAGCCGGACACGGACCGGGGAGCTGTTTTTT
>TRBV7-2|TRBJ1-2|TRBD1|NA
CASRLSGTGHGYTF
TGTGCCAGCAGACTATCCGGGACAGGGCATGGCTACACCTTC
>TRBV10-1|TRBJ1-1|NA|NA
CASRGRITEAFF
TGCGCCAGCAGGGGCCGGATCACTGAAGCTTTCTTT
>TRBV30|TRBJ1-5|NA|NA
CAWSVGRTADQPQHF
TGTGCCTGGAGTGTAGGTCGGACAGCCGATCAGCCCCAGCATTTT
>TRBV7-9|TRBJ2-5|NA|NA
CASSFSDGRETQYF
TGTGCCAGCAGCTTTTCCGATGGGAGGGAGACCCAGTACTTC
>TRBV19|TRBJ2-3|TRBD2|NA
CASSIDPAGSTDTQYF
TGTGCCAGTAGTATAGACCCAGCGGGAAGCACAGATACGCAGTATTTT
>TRBV27|TRBJ1-5|NA|few
CASTSGGQPQHF
TGTGCCAGCACATCCGGGGGTCAGCCCCAGCATTTT
>TRBV12-5|TRBJ1-6|NA|NA
CASGSDRVNSPLHF
TGTGCTAGTGGTTCGGACAGAGTAAATTCACCCCTCCACTTT
>TRBV7-2|TRBJ1-3|NA|NA
CASSLPAGSLYF
TGTGCCAGCAGCTTACCCGCCGGGAGTTTATATTTT
>TRBV15|TRBJ1-2|NA|NA
CATSREGAGGYTF
TGTGCCACCAGCAGAGAGGGGGCAGGGGGCTACACCTTC
>TRBV5-6|TRBJ2-7|NA|NA
CASSLALYEQYF
TGTGCCAGCAGCTTGGCCCTCTACGAGCAGTACTTC
>TRBV4-3|TRBJ2-6|TRBD2|few
CASSQGGFYSGANVLTF
TGCGCCAGCAGCCAGGGAGGGTTTTACTCTGGGGCCAACGTCCTGACTTTC
>TRBV7-2|TRBJ2-1|NA|NA
CASSLLLGGRGNEQFF
TGTGCCAGCAGCTTATTGTTGGGGGGTCGGGGCAATGAGCAGTTCTTC
>TRBV5-8|TRBJ2-7|TRBD1|NA
CASSYSTGVYEQYF
TGTGCCAGCAGTTACTCTACAGGGGTCTACGAGCAGTACTTC
>TRBV4-2|TRBJ1-4|NA|NA
CASSQETYEKLFF
TGTGCCAGCAGCCAAGAAACTTATGAAAAACTGTTTTTT
>TRBV5-4|TRBJ2-5|TRBD2|NA
CASSRGTSGRIETQYF
TGTGCCAGCAGCAGAGGGACTAGCGGGAGAATAGAGACCCAGTACTTC
>TRBV6-1|TRBJ2-1|NA|NA
CATTGYGGIYNEQFF
TGTGCCACCACAGGATATGGCGGGATCTACAATGAGCAGTTCTTC
>TRBV6-5|TRBJ2-7|TRBD1|once
CASSPGQGAYEQYF
TGTGCCAGCAGCCCGGGACAGGGGGCTTACGAGCAGTACTTC
>TRBV30|TRBJ2-3|TRBD2|NA
CAWTRGGDAQYF
TGTGCCTGGACCCGGGGGGGAGATGCGCAGTATTTT
>TRBV15|TRBJ1-2|NA|NA
CATSRVSGGYTF
TGTGCCACCAGCAGAGTCAGCGGTGGCTACACCTTC
>TRBV6-5|TRBJ1-3|TRBD1|NA
CASRPQGNSGNTIYF
TGTGCCAGCAGACCACAGGGGAACTCTGGAAACACCATATATTTT
>TRBV5-1|TRBJ2-7|TRBD2|few
CASSPGGLAGGGLEQYF
TGCGCCAGCAGCCCGGGGGGACTAGCGGGGGGAGGCCTCGAGCAGTACTTC
>TRBV6-1|TRBJ1-6|TRBD1|NA
CASSGAGTGGNSPLHF
TGTGCCAGCAGTGGGGCCGGGACAGGGGGCAATTCACCCCTCCACTTT
>TRBV7-9|TRBJ2-5|NA|NA
CSSTVGGETQYF
TGTTCCAGCACTGTGGGGGGAGAGACCCAGTACTTC
>TRBV7-2|TRBJ1-2|NA|NA
CASSLFREDYGYTF
TGTGCCAGCAGCTTGTTCAGGGAGGACTATGGCTACACCTTC
>TRBV7-3|TRBJ1-1|NA|NA
CASSSTDEAITEAFF
TGTGCCAGCAGCTCGACCGACGAGGCCATCACTGAAGCTTTCTTT
>TRBV7-2|TRBJ1-5|TRBD1|NA
CASSPGTEYSNSNQPQHF
TGTGCCAGCAGCCCCGGGACAGAGTACAGTAATAGCAATCAGCCCCAGCATTTT
>TRBV4-1|TRBJ2-2|TRBD2|NA
CASSYSGSGTGELFF
TGCGCCAGCAGCTATAGCGGGAGCGGAACCGGGGAGCTGTTTTTT
>TRBV7-2|TRBJ2-7|NA|NA
CASSFSYEQYF
TGTGCCAGCAGCTTTAGCTACGAGCAGTACTTC
>TRBV27|TRBJ1-1|TRBD1|once
CASSFTGGFEAFF
TGTGCCAGCAGTTTTACAGGGGGCTTTGAAGCTTTCTTT
>TRBV29-1|TRBJ2-3|NA|few
CSVEGWDSYTDTQYF
TGCAGCGTTGAAGGTTGGGACTCCTACACAGATACGCAGTATTTT
>TRBV5-1|TRBJ1-1|NA|NA
CASSLDPGVGTEAFF
TGCGCCAGCAGCTTGGATCCGGGGGTTGGAACTGAAGCTTTCTTT
>TRBV5-5|TRBJ1-5|NA|once
CASSRGGSQPQHF
TGTGCCAGCAGTCGGGGAGGAAGTCAGCCCCAGCATTTT
>TRBV18|TRBJ2-3|TRBD2|few
CASSPQSSGNTDTQYF
TGTGCCAGCTCACCCCAGAGTAGCGGGAACACAGATACGCAGTATTTT
>TRBV9|TRBJ2-5|TRBD1|NA
CASSVEGRGQETQYF
TGTGCCAGCAGCGTAGAAGGCAGGGGGCAAGAGACCCAGTACTTC
>TRBV27|TRBJ2-1|TRBD1|NA
CASSLSLGDRGNEQFF
TGTGCCAGCAGTTTGAGTCTTGGGGACAGGGGTAATGAGCAGTTCTTC
>TRBV18|TRBJ2-5|NA|NA
CASSPQGVETQYF
TGTGCCAGCTCACCACAAGGGGTAGAGACCCAGTACTTC
>TRBV6-6|TRBJ2-2|TRBD1|NA
CASSQTKGGGELFF
TGTGCCAGCAGTCAAACCAAAGGGGGCGGCGAGCTGTTTTTT